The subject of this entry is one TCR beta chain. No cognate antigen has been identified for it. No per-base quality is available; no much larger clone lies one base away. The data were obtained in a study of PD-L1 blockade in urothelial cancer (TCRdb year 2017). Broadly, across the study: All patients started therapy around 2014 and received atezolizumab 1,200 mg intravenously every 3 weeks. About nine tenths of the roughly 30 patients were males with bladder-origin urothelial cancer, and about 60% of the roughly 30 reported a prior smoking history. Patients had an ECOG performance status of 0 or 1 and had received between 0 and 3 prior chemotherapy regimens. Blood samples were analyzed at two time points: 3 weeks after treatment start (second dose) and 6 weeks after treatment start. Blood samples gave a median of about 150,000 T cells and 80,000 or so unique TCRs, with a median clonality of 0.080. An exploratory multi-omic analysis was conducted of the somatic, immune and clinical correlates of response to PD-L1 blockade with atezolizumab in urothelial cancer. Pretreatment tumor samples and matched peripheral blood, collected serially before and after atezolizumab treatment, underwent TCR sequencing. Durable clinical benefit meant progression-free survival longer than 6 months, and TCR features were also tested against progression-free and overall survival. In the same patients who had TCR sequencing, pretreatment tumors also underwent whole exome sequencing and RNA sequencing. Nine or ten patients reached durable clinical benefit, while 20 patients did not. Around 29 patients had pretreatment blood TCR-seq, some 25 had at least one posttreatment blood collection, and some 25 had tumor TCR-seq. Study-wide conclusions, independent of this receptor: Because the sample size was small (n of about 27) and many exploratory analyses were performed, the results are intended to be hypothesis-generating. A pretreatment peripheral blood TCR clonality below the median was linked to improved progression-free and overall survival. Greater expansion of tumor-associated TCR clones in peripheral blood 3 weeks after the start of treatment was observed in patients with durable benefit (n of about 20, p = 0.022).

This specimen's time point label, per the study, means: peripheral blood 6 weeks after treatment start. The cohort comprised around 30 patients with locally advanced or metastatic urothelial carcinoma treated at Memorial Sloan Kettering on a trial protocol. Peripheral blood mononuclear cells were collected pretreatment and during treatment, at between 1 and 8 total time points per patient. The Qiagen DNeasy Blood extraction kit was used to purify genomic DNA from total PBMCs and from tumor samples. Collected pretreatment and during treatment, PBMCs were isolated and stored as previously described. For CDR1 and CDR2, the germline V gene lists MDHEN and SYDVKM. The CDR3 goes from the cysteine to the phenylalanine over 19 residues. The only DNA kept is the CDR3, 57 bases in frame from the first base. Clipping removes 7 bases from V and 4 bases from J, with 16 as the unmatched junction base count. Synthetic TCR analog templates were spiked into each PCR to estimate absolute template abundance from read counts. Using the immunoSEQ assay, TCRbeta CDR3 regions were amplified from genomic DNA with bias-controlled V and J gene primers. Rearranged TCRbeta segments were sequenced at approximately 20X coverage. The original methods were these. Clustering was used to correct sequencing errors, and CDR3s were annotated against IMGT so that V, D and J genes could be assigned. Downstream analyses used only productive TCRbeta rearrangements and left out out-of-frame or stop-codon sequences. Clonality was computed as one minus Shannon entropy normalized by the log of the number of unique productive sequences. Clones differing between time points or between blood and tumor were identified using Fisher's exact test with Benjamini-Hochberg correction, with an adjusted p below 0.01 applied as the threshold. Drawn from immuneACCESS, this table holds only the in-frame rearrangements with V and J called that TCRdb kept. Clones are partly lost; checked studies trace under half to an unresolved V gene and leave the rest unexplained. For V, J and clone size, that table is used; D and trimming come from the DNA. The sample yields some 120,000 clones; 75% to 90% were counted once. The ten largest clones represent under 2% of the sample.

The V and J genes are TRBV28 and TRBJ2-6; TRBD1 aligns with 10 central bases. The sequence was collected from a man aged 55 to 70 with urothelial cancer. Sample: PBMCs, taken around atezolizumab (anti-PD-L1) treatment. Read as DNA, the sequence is TGTGCCAGCATCTCGCTCGGACAGGGGGGACTGCGAGGGGCCAACGTCCTGACTTTC. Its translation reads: CASISLGQGGLRGANVLTF.